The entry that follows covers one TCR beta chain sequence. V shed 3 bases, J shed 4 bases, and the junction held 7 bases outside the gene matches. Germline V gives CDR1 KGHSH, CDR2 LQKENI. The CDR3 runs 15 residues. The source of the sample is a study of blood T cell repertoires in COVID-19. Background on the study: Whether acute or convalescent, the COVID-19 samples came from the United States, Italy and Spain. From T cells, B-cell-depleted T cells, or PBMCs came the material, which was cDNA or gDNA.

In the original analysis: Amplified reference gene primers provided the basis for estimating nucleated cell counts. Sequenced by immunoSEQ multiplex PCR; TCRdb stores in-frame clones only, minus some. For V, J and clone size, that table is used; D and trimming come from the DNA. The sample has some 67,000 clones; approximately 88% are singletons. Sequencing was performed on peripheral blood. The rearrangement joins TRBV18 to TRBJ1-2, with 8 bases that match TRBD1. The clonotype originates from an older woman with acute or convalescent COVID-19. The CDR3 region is CASSPTGTGSYGYTF. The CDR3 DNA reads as TGTGCCAGCTCACCCACCGGGACAGGTAGCTATGGCTACACCTTC.